The 27 T cell receptor beta chains below all came from one sample that was sequenced in a study of T cells of healthy individuals listed by TCRdb under 2018. Library generation was performed with 5' RACE. The sample was run on an Illumina MiSeq. TCRdb passed the public sequencing reads through fastp at Q25 and MiXCR, retaining productive beta sequences. Records with the same CDR3 protein are collapsed into one entry carrying the most frequent genes and DNA. The sample yields 63,000 or so distinct CDR3 sequences; roughly 16% were counted once. The top ten hold roughly 4.7% of the sample. All receptors derive from a human donor in good health.

In its sample, this clonotype was seen many times. The J gene is TRBJ2-3, the V gene TRBV6-4, with 7 bases matching TRBD2. CDR1 and CDR2 from the germline V gene are MRHNA and SNTAGT. With 3 bases clipped from V and 0 bases from J, the junction kept 0 bases outside the gene matches. This CDR3 comprises 14 residues. CDR3 residues: CASSERGSTDTQYF. The DNA of the CDR3 is TGTGCCAGCAGTGAGCGGGGGAGCACAGATACGCAGTATTTT.

This clonotype was found many times. This chain's CDR3 is CASSQRLAYEQYF. The CDR3 DNA reads TGTGCCAGCAGCCAAAGACTAGCCTACGAGCAGTACTTC. This chain connects TRBV4-2 to TRBJ2-7, with D possibly matching TRBD2 (6 bases). In germline, CDR1 is LGHNA, CDR2 YNFKEQ. V lost 2 bases and J 2 bases, leaving 7 bases between the germline ends. This CDR3 contains 13 residues.

There are many counts of this clonotype. This chain connects TRBV7-2 to TRBJ1-4; 7 positions agree with TRBD1. V lost 5 bases to trimming and J lost 4 bases; unmatched junction nucleotides: 7. The CDR3 has 15 residues. Germline CDR1 is SGHTA and CDR2 is FQGNSA. CDR3 nucleotides: TGTGCCAGCAGCCTAAGGACAGGCATTAATGAAAAACTGTTTTTT. Translated: CASSLRTGINEKLFF.

A few counts support this clonotype. The chain recombines TRBV27 with TRBJ1-2, with 12 bases lining up with TRBD1. The CDR3 sequence is 17 residues long. Germline V lookup: CDR1 MNHEY, CDR2 SMNVEV (reference sequence). V lost 4 bases to trimming and J lost 3 bases; unmatched junction nucleotides: 9. CDR3 in DNA: TGTGCCAGCAGTTCCGGGACAGGGGGCCTCTTTGACTATGGCTACACCTTC. This encodes CASSSGTGGLFDYGYTF.

As concerns this clonotype: A much larger clone is a single base away; this may be a read error. This rearrangement joins TRBV29-1 to TRBJ2-5; the match to TRBD2 covers 7 bases. In germline, CDR1 is SQVTM, CDR2 ANQGSEA. The CDR3 loop spans 13 amino acids. The CDR3 spells CSAGMGRGETRYF. Written as DNA, the CDR3 is TGCAGCGCGGGAATGGGGAGGGGAGAGACCCGGTACTTC. Combining the CDR3 with reference TRBV29-1 and TRBJ2-5 gives the whole variable domain SAVISQKPSRDICQRGTSLTIQCQVDSQVTMMFWYRQQPGQSLTLIATANQGSEATYESGFVIDKFPISRPNLTFSTLTVSNMSPEDSSIYLCSAGMGRGETRYFGPGTRLLVL.

The sample holds many counts of this clonotype. This chain uses TRBV4-1 with TRBJ1-1; 9 positions match TRBD1. V lost 1 base to trimming and J lost 7 bases; unmatched junction nucleotides: 7. Germline V gene lookup returns CDR1 MGHRA and CDR2 YSYEKL. The CDR3 covers 15 residues. CDR3 sequence: CASSQVGTGRGEAFF. The CDR3 DNA sequence: TGCGCCAGCAGCCAAGTGGGGACAGGGAGGGGTGAAGCTTTCTTT.

The chain employs TRBV4-1 and TRBJ2-3; D is ambiguous. The CDR3 sequence is 14 residues long. Germline V lookup: CDR1 MGHRA, CDR2 YSYEKL. The germline V and J ends were trimmed by 0 bases and 6 bases, with 10 bases remaining between them. The CDR3 reads CASSQDLLWDTQYF. The CDR3, as DNA: TGCGCCAGCAGCCAAGATTTGCTCTGGGATACGCAGTATTTT.

The chain carries TRBV28 and TRBJ1-2; TRBD1 matches 8 bases. The CDR3 spans 13 residues. The germline V gene has CDR1 MDHEN and CDR2 SYDVKM. V lost 4 bases and J lost 4; bases outside the gene matches: 2. The CDR3 sequence is CASSWDRLYGYTF. CDR3 DNA sequence: TGTGCCAGCAGTTGGGACAGGCTCTATGGCTACACCTTC.

At least ten counts were recorded for this clonotype. Here the CDR3 reads CSASNHEASDTQYF. The CDR3 region has the DNA TGCAGTGCCAGCAATCACGAGGCGTCAGATACGCAGTATTTT. The chain uses TRBV20-1 and TRBJ2-3; D gene uncertain. The CDR3 is made up of 14 amino acids. V was clipped by 6 bases and J by 4 bases, with 17 bases between them. CDR1 is DFQATT and CDR2 is SNEGSKA in the germline V gene (reference sequence).

This clonotype was seen at least ten times. The chain carries TRBV20-1 and TRBJ1-2; no reliable D call. Looked up from germline, CDR1 is DFQATT and CDR2 is SNEGSKA (reference sequence). The CDR3 sequence is 13 residues long. Trimming took off 6 bases at V and 0 bases at J, with 11 bases between the two ends. CDR3: CSAGRRANYGYTF. CDR3 coding DNA: TGCAGTGCCGGACGTCGAGCTAACTATGGCTACACCTTC.

The rearrangement joins TRBV10-3 to TRBJ1-2, with TRBD1 matching over 9 bases. Germline CDR1 reads ENHRY; CDR2 reads SYGVKD. The CDR3 totals 13 residues. The junction had 6 bases not matched to a gene; V was cut back by 7 bases and J by 6 bases. This CDR3 reads CAITPDRGHGYTF. DNA for the CDR3: TGTGCCATCACTCCGGACAGGGGACATGGCTACACCTTC.

This clonotype was counted at least ten times. The V gene is TRBV18, the J gene TRBJ2-7; D might be TRBD1 (6 bases). Trimming pared 1 base from V and 0 bases from J, leaving 10 bases between. The CDR3 runs 15 residues. Germline lookup yields CDR1 KGHSH and CDR2 LQKENI. The CDR3 nucleotides are TGTGCCAGCTCACCACTTCAGGGGAGCTCCTACGAGCAGTACTTC. Its protein product is CASSPLQGSSYEQYF.

This clonotype was observed a few times. The chain has TRBV12-3 or TRBV12-4 and TRBJ2-1, with D uncertain. With 3 bases removed from V and 8 bases from J, the gap between germline ends came to 11 bases. This CDR3 spans 13 amino acids. CDR3 DNA sequence: TGTGCCAGCAGTTTGGTACTTCGCGATGAGCAGTTCTTC. This gives the protein CASSLVLRDEQFF.

This clonotype was picked up many times. V gene TRBV28 combines with J gene TRBJ1-2; D gene uncertain. CDR1 and CDR2 (germline): MDHEN, SYDVKM. The length of the CDR3 is 13 residues. V shed 2 bases and J shed 5 bases, with 9 bases lying between them. The CDR3 sequence is CASSLADSYGYTF. In DNA, the CDR3 is TGTGCCAGCAGTTTAGCAGACTCTTATGGCTACACCTTC.

The sample holds many counts of this clonotype. The V call is TRBV5-1, the J call TRBJ2-7; D possibly corresponds to TRBD1 (6 bases). This CDR3 contains 13 residues. The V and J ends lost 4 bases and 0 bases respectively, with 8 bases between them. Germline loops: CDR1 SGHRS, CDR2 YFSETQ. This chain's CDR3 is CASSRDNSYEQYF. The DNA of the CDR3 is TGCGCCAGCAGCCGGGACAACTCCTACGAGCAGTACTTC.

This clonotype was seen ten or more times. The gene calls are TRBV7-3 and TRBJ1-4; TRBD1 agrees at 7 bases. J lost 0 bases, V lost 4 bases, and 11 bases had no gene match. This CDR3 has 18 residues. Germline V gives CDR1 SGHTA, CDR2 FQGTGA. The CDR3: CASSSGSTGPSTNEKLFF. As DNA, the CDR3 is TGTGCCAGCAGCTCGGGCTCGACAGGGCCCTCAACTAATGAAAAACTGTTTTTT.

The chain carries TRBV6-5 and TRBJ1-1; possibly TRBD1 for D (6 bases). The CDR3 spans 12 residues. Germline V gene data show CDR1 as MNHEY and CDR2 as SVGAGI. V gave up 6 bases and J gave up 11 bases, with 16 bases separating them. CDR3 protein: CASSSTGKRAFF. The DNA for the CDR3 is TGTGCCAGCAGCTCTACAGGGAAAAGGGCTTTCTTT.

This clonotype appeared a few times. The J gene is TRBJ1-1, the V gene TRBV7-2; D perhaps matches TRBD1 (5 bases). Trimming pared 4 bases from V and 1 base from J, leaving 7 bases between. CDR1 and CDR2 from the germline V gene are SGHTA and FQGNSA. The CDR3 runs 13 residues. Written as DNA, the CDR3 is TGTGCCAGCAGCTATAGGGGGAACACTGAAGCTTTCTTT. Translating it yields CASSYRGNTEAFF.

This clonotype was counted many times. The chain links TRBV28 to TRBJ2-7, with D perhaps matching TRBD1 (7 bases). V was clipped by 4 bases and J by 7 bases, with 11 bases between them. This CDR3 spans 12 amino acids. Germline CDR1 MDHEN, CDR2 SYDVKM. The CDR3: CASSSGGREQYF. CDR3 coding DNA: TGTGCCAGCAGTTCAGGGGGGCGGGAGCAGTACTTC.

Regarding this clonotype: This clone may be a read error of a much larger clone one base away. The chain links TRBV7-2 to TRBJ2-1, with D uncertain. The length of the CDR3 is 11 residues. Per the germline V gene, CDR1 is SGHTA and CDR2 is FQGNSA. Trimming shortened V by 5 bases and J by 14 bases, and 13 bases separated the two germline ends. The CDR3 protein is CASSLFNSKFF. The DNA for the CDR3 is TGTGCCAGCAGCCTTTTCAATTCCAAGTTCTTC.

V is TRBV28 and J is TRBJ1-5; D is uncertain. The V end was cut by 6 bases, the J end by 4 bases, with 7 bases between. The CDR3 runs 12 residues. Germline lookup yields CDR1 MDHEN and CDR2 SYDVKM. Written as DNA, the CDR3 is TGTGCCAGCAGATCCGGGAATCAGCCCCAGCATTTT. It codes for CASRSGNQPQHF. Using reference TRBV28 and TRBJ1-5 for the parts outside the CDR3, the full variable domain is DVKVTQSSRYLVKRTGEKVFLECVQDMDHENMFWYRQDPGLGLRLIYFSYDVKMKEKGDIPEGYSVSREKKERFSLILESASTNQTSMYLCASRSGNQPQHFGDGTRLSIL.

V and J are TRBV6-6 and TRBJ1-1; D unresolved. This CDR3 has 13 residues. Per the germline V gene, CDR1 is MNHNY and CDR2 is SVGAGI (reference sequence). Trimming took off 2 bases at V and 1 base at J, with 5 bases between the two ends. The CDR3 reads CASSYRRNTEAFF. The DNA for the CDR3 is TGTGCCAGCAGTTACCGCCGGAACACTGAAGCTTTCTTT.

V gene TRBV9 combines with J gene TRBJ1-5, with no clear D. The V end was cut by 0 bases, the J end by 3 bases, with 7 bases between. This CDR3 is 14 amino acids long. CDR1 and CDR2 (germline): SGDLS, YYNGEE. The chain's CDR3 is CASSVDSYNQPQHF. CDR3 sequence (DNA): TGTGCCAGCAGCGTAGACAGCTACAATCAGCCCCAGCATTTT.

The chain is built from TRBV6-5 and TRBJ1-5; D is undetermined. V was pared by 2 bases and J by 5 bases, with 7 bases between. CDR3 length equals 13 residues. Germline V gene lookup returns CDR1 MNHEY and CDR2 SVGAGI. The CDR3 here is CASSYTSDQPQHF. The CDR3 DNA reads as TGTGCCAGCAGTTACACCAGTGATCAGCCCCAGCATTTT.

Comments on this clonotype: Just one base apart from a much larger clone, this may be a read error. The chain links TRBV28 to TRBJ2-5; D is possibly TRBD2 (6 bases). The CDR3 sequence is 13 residues long. Looked up from germline, CDR1 is MDHEN and CDR2 is SYDVKM. The DNA for the CDR3 is TGTGCCAGCAGTTTACCCCCGGGAGAGTCCCAGTACTTC. Amino acid sequence: CASSLPPGESQYF.

This chain connects TRBV5-1 to TRBJ2-5, with 9 bases identical to TRBD1. The germline gives CDR1 SGHRS, CDR2 YFSETQ. J gave up 5 bases and V 1 base, and 6 bases lay outside the gene matches. CDR3 length: 15 amino acids. The CDR3 DNA sequence: TGCGCCAGCAGCTTGTGGGACAGGGTTCCTGAGACCCAGTACTTC. This gives the protein CASSLWDRVPETQYF.

V usage is TRBV15 and J usage is TRBJ1-2, with TRBD1 matching over 12 bases. The J segment lost 6 bases and the V segment lost 11 bases, leaving 7 bases of the junction unmatched. CDR1 LNHNV and CDR2 YYDKDF come from the germline V gene (reference sequence). CDR3 length equals 13 residues. As DNA, the CDR3 is TGTGCCGTAGGGACAGGGGGCGCCGATGGCTACACCTTC. Translation gives CAVGTGGADGYTF.